This T cell receptor beta chain originates from a study of blood T cell repertoires in COVID-19. Overall study: T cells, B-cell-depleted T cells, or PBMCs provided the cDNA or gDNA that served as material.

Membership in each cohort depended on participant-reported clinical history. The recovered donors of Cohort 3 showed two negative PCRs, clearance, or symptom resolution. Produced via immunoSEQ multiplex PCR; TCRdb's table is partial and in-frame only. The sample has 150,000 to 200,000 clones, over 75% seen once; the top ten hold about 6.6%. Sequencing was carried out using PBMCs or T cells enriched from blood (not recorded which). The receptor's source is a woman aged 50 to 60 who had recovered from COVID-19.

CDR3 sequence (DNA): TGTGCCAGCAGTTACGGGGGCATTCTTCGTGGCTACACCTTC. This sequence encodes CASSYGGILRGYTF. The chain couples TRBV6-5 to TRBJ1-2; D perhaps matches TRBD1 (6 bases). V lost 2 bases, J lost 7 bases, and 14 bases lay in between. CDR3 length: 14 amino acids. CDR1 MNHEY and CDR2 SVGAGI come from the germline V gene.